The 9 T cell receptor beta chains presented below share a single source sample, sequenced in a study of T cells in Graves' hyperthyroidism and ophthalmopathy. The TCR beta CDR3 regions underwent amplification using RNA transcripts as the source. The study used the HTBI primer set for a first-round RT-PCR of the TCR CDR3. TCRdb passed the multiplex PCR reads through MiXCR, listing each CDR3 protein once. In the table there are 210,000 or so distinct CDR3 sequences, more than 15% of which are singletons. Sequencing input: blood. The source of these receptors is a man aged 50 to 60 with Graves' hyperthyroidism.

This clonotype occurred once. This chain uses TRBV7-9 with TRBJ2-2; TRBD2 agrees at 12 bases. The V gene end was trimmed by 0 bases and the J gene end by 3 bases; junction bases not matched to a gene: 5. CDR1 SEHNR and CDR2 FQNEAQ come from the germline V gene (reference sequence). This CDR3 has 18 residues. The CDR3 bases are TGTGCCAGCAGCTTAGCGTTAAGGACTAGCGGGGACACCGGGGAGCTGTTTTTT. Its translation: CASSLALRTSGDTGELFF.

The genes are TRBV7-9 and TRBJ2-1, with D perhaps TRBD2 (5 bases). This CDR3 is built from 15 residues. V was clipped by 2 bases and J by 9 bases, with 17 bases between them. Germline-derived CDR1 and CDR2 are SEHNR and FQNEAQ (reference sequence). The CDR3 spells CASSLIVGPAGEQFF. The CDR3 DNA sequence: TGTGCCAGCAGCTTAATTGTAGGGCCTGCGGGTGAGCAGTTCTTC.

This chain joins TRBV5-4 and TRBJ2-1; 8 bases are shared with TRBD2. V lost 1 base, J lost 1 base, and 7 bases stayed unmatched. This CDR3 spans 17 amino acids. Germline V gene sequence: CDR1 SGHNT, CDR2 YYREEE (reference sequence). Written as DNA, the CDR3 is TGTGCCAGCAGCTTGTTAGGAGCGGGAGTGTCCTACAATGAGCAGTTCTTC. It specifies CASSLLGAGVSYNEQFF. The variable domain in full, with the rest retrieved from reference TRBV5-4 and TRBJ2-1, is ETGVTQSPTHLIKTRGQQVTLRCSSQSGHNTVSWYQQALGQGPQFIFQYYREEENGRGNFPPRFSGLQFPNYSSELNVNALELDDSALYLCASSLLGAGVSYNEQFFGPGTRLTVL.

As for this clonotype: This may be a read error: a much more frequent sequence differs by one nucleotide. The rearrangement links TRBV18 to TRBJ2-2; D unclear. V lost 0 bases to trimming and J lost 3 bases, with 2 bases between them. Germline V CDR1 and CDR2: KGHSH, LQKENI. The CDR3 has 13 amino acids. The CDR3 bases are TGTGCCAGCTCACCACCTGACACCGGGGAGCTGTTTTTT. Translation gives CASSPPDTGELFF.

This clonotype was counted at least ten times. The chain links TRBV7-2 to TRBJ1-6; TRBD1 agrees at 7 bases. CDR1 is SGHTA and CDR2 is FQGNSA in the germline V gene. The CDR3 length is 16 residues. V lost 0 bases and J lost 11; bases outside the gene matches: 10. CDR3 residues: CASSLAGTASGAPLHF. The CDR3 DNA is TGTGCCAGCAGCTTAGCGGGGACAGCCTCTGGGGCACCCCTCCACTTT. Looking up the rest from reference TRBV7-2 and TRBJ1-6 gives the full variable domain: GAGVSQSPSNKVTEKGKDVELRCDPISGHTALYWYRQSLGQGLEFLIYFQGNSAPDKSGLPSDRFSAERTGGSVSTLTIQRTQQEDSAVYLCASSLAGTASGAPLHFGNGTRLTVT.

Many counts were recorded for this clonotype. The rearrangement uses TRBV28 and TRBJ2-1, with 10 bases fitting TRBD2. CDR1 and CDR2 from the germline V gene are MDHEN and SYDVKM. The ends lost 4 bases at V and 5 bases at J; junction bases unmatched: 5. The CDR3 consists of 15 residues. In DNA form, the CDR3 reads TGTGCCAGCAGTTCTCTAGCGGGAGCGAACAATGAGCAGTTCTTC. Amino acid sequence: CASSSLAGANNEQFF.

This chain uses TRBV9 with TRBJ2-3, with D uncertain. The ends were cut back, 7 bases at V and 3 bases at J, with 12 bases in the middle. Germline lookup yields CDR1 SGDLS and CDR2 YYNGEE. The CDR3 is 13 residues long. CDR3: CASGKTPTDTQYF. The CDR3 bases are TGTGCCAGCGGTAAGACTCCGACAGATACGCAGTATTTT.

This clonotype was seen many times. This chain joins TRBV2 and TRBJ2-3, with 10 bases identical to TRBD1. The CDR3 has 14 residues. V lost 7 bases and J lost 5; bases outside the gene matches: 6. Germline V gives CDR1 SNHLY, CDR2 FYNNEI. This CDR3 is CASTRDRGVDTQYF. The DNA for the CDR3 is TGTGCCAGCACCAGGGACAGGGGAGTAGATACGCAGTATTTT. Full variable domain (missing parts from reference TRBV2 and TRBJ2-3): EPEVTQTPSHQVTQMGQEVILRCVPISNHLYFYWYRQILGQKVEFLVSFYNNEISEKSEIFDDQFSVERPDGSNFTLKIRSTKLEDSAMYFCASTRDRGVDTQYFGPGTRLTVL.

There are many counts of this clonotype. The gene calls are TRBV3-1 and TRBJ2-5, with D unclear. The CDR3 is 15 amino acids. Trimming took off 0 bases at V and 5 bases at J, with 13 bases between the two ends. CDR1 LGHDT and CDR2 YNNKEL come from the germline V gene (reference sequence). This CDR3 is CASSQDVALPETQYF. DNA of the CDR3: TGTGCCAGCAGCCAAGATGTGGCCCTACCTGAGACCCAGTACTTC.